This is a list of T cell receptor beta chains from one sample in a study of T cells after yellow fever vaccination. TCRdb itself ran the 5' RACE reads through MiXCR, one entry per CDR3 protein. Of 200,000 to 300,000 distinct CDR3 sequences listed, more than 3.5% are singletons. Specimen: PBMCs, collected 15 days after the yellow fever booster vaccination. The receptors stem from a man between 18 and 29 years old who received the YFV17D yellow fever vaccine. Both conserved end residues are part of each CDR3. The D gene is left open where the match is weak. Each size is once, few, many or a size class.

V	J	D	size	DNA	CDR3
TRBV5-1	TRBJ2-7	-	many	TGCGCCAGCAACTCAGGAGACTACGAGCAGTACTTC	CASNSGDYEQYF
TRBV20-1	TRBJ2-3	-	many	TGCAGTGCTAGAGTAGGTGGCGGTTCTAGCACAGATACGCAGTATTTT	CSARVGGGSSTDTQYF
TRBV5-6	TRBJ1-5	-	many	TGTGCCAGCAGCTTGGGGGGCCTTAGCAATCAGCCCCAGCATTTT	CASSLGGLSNQPQHF
TRBV5-1	TRBJ1-2	-	many	TGCGCCAGCAGCTTGGATCCAGAAACTCATGGCTACACCTTC	CASSLDPETHGYTF
TRBV7-8	TRBJ1-1	-	few	TGTGCCAGCAGCTTAGGGGGGGCAACTGAAGCTTTCTTT	CASSLGGATEAFF
TRBV7-6	TRBJ2-5	TRBD1	many	TGTGCCAGCAGCCCCAGGGACAGTGCGTCAGAGACCCAGTACTTC	CASSPRDSASETQYF
TRBV7-9	TRBJ1-1	TRBD1	many	TGTGCCAGCAGCTTAGTCGTAGGACAGGGATCGACTGAAGCTTTCTTT	CASSLVVGQGSTEAFF
TRBV28	TRBJ1-6	-	many	TGTGCCAGCAGTTTATGGGTTCGTGGGCTACATAATTCACCCCTCCACTTT	CASSLWVRGLHNSPLHF
TRBV29-1	TRBJ2-1	TRBD2	many	TGCAGCGCCGCGGGGCGGGGGGCCTACAATGAGCAGTTCTTC	CSAAGRGAYNEQFF
TRBV3-1	TRBJ1-2	-	many	TGTGCCAGCAGCTACACGGCGTTTGAGGGCTACACCTTC	CASSYTAFEGYTF
TRBV7-9	TRBJ1-1	-	many	TGTGCCAGCAGCAATACAGGGCACCTTGAAGCTTTCTTT	CASSNTGHLEAFF
TRBV5-5	TRBJ2-5	TRBD1	many	TGTGCCAGCAGCTCGCAACCGGGACAGGGAATTGGAGAGACCCAGTACTTC	CASSSQPGQGIGETQYF
TRBV5-1	TRBJ1-2	-	many	TGCGCCAGCAGCTTAATGGGCAATAACTATGGCTACACCTTC	CASSLMGNNYGYTF
TRBV14	TRBJ1-1	-	many	TGTGCCAGCAGCCAAGATCGCAGGGACACTGAAGCTTTCTTT	CASSQDRRDTEAFF
TRBV7-9	TRBJ1-4	-	many	TGTGCCAGCAGCTTAGTGGGACTCGACGAAAAACTGTTTTTT	CASSLVGLDEKLFF
TRBV3-1	TRBJ1-3	TRBD1	many	TGTGCCAGCAGCCAAGATTCAGGGGGCTCTGGAAACACCATATATTTT	CASSQDSGGSGNTIYF
TRBV2	TRBJ1-4	-	few	TGTGCCAGCAGTGACAGGGTCGGTTATGAAAAACTGTTTTTT	CASSDRVGYEKLFF
TRBV27	TRBJ2-3	-	many	TGTGCCAGCTTTCGGACCTCGTTTTTAAGGGATACGCAGTATTTT	CASFRTSFLRDTQYF
TRBV5-1	TRBJ2-7	-	many	TGCGCCAGCGCCTACGGGACCCCGTTCTCTGGCGAGCAGTACTTC	CASAYGTPFSGEQYF
TRBV27	TRBJ2-2	TRBD1	many	TGTGCCAGCAGTACACAGGGGACCGGGGAGCTGTTTTTT	CASSTQGTGELFF
TRBV29-1	TRBJ1-2	-	many	TGCAGCGTTGGTGCCCAGTCCGATGGCTACACCTTC	CSVGAQSDGYTF
TRBV13	TRBJ1-1	-	many	TGTGCCAGCGGGGACGGCACTGAAGCTTTCTTT	CASGDGTEAFF
TRBV3-1	TRBJ1-2	-	many	TGTGCCAGCAGCCAAGACGGGGCTGGCTACACCTTC	CASSQDGAGYTF
TRBV4-3	TRBJ2-3	-	many	TGCGCCAGCAGCCAAGCAACGGGTCCAGATACGCAGTATTTT	CASSQATGPDTQYF
TRBV7-9	TRBJ1-2	-	many	TGTGCCAGCAGCTTAGCCGAGCTTAACTATGGCTACACCTTC	CASSLAELNYGYTF
TRBV5-1	TRBJ2-1	TRBD2	many	TGCGCCAGCAGAGGGACTAGCGGGGGGGAGCAGTTCTTC	CASRGTSGGEQFF
TRBV7-3	TRBJ2-5	-	many	TGTGCCAGCAGCCCGGATGGCGGAGAGACCCAGTACTTC	CASSPDGGETQYF
TRBV6-5	TRBJ1-4	-	many	TGTGCCAGCAGCTTTGACCGCTATAATGAAAAACTGTTTTTT	CASSFDRYNEKLFF